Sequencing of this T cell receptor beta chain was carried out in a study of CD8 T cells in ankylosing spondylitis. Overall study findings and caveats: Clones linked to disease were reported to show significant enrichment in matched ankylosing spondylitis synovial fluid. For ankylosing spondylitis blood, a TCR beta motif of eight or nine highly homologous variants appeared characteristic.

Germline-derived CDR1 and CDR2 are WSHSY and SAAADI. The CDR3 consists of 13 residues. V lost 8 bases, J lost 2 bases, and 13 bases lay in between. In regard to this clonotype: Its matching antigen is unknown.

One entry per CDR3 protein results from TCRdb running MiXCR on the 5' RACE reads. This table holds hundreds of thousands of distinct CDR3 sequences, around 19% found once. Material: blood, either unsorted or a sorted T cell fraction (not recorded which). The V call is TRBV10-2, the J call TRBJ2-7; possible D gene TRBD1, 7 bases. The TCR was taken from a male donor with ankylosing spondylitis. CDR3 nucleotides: TGCGCCAGCCGCGCGGGACAGACCTACGAGCAGTACTTC. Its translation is CASRAGQTYEQYF.